This T cell receptor (beta chain) stems from a study of shared clonotypes between healthy human individuals. Study results and caveats: Naive subsets generally exceeded memory subsets in estimated richness. An anticipated effect of sequencing depth on clonotype sharing among donors was recognized.

V lost 1 base, J lost 4 bases, and 12 bases lay in between. The CDR3 spans 15 residues. Germline V CDR1 and CDR2: SGHDT, YYEEEE. Sequencing was performed with immunoSEQ multiplex PCR; in TCRdb, only in-frame clones are kept and a portion is missing. The sample holds more than 1,200,000 clones; approximately 98.5% are singletons and the top ten take 0.36%. This clone was detected only once. Its antigen is not known. The rearrangement joins TRBV5-6 to TRBJ2-1; D might be TRBD2 (5 bases). The receptor's source is a young man in good health. Specimen: naive CD4+ T cells sorted from blood. The subset was: CD45RA+ positively selected. The DNA of the CDR3 is TGTGCCAGCAGCTTGTCGGGAAACAGATACAATGAGCAGTTCTTC. This codes for CASSLSGNRYNEQFF. Full variable domain (rest looked up from reference TRBV5-6 and TRBJ2-1): DAGVTQSPTHLIKTRGQQVTLRCSPKSGHDTVSWYQQALGQGPQFIFQYYEEEERQRGNFPDRFSGHQFPNYSSELNVNALLLGDSALYLCASSLSGNRYNEQFFGPGTRLTVL.